The subject of this entry is one TCR beta chain. The entry originates in a study of cytomegalovirus exposure and HLA in healthy donors. The CDR3 spans 16 residues. Trimming stripped 1 base from V and 4 bases from J, with 14 bases between. The germline V gene has CDR1 SGHRS and CDR2 YFSETQ. The PCR made use of 60 Vbeta and 13 Jbeta primers. Generated by immunoSEQ multiplex PCR, the TCRdb table keeps only in-frame clones and is missing some. The sample has some 200,000 clones, roughly 83% seen once. The chain links TRBV5-1 to TRBJ1-4; a possible D gene is TRBD1 (6 bases). The source material was PBMCs. The receptor was isolated from a girl between 10 and 17 years old in good health and CMV-seronegative. The chain's CDR3 is CASSLQGGGRNEKLFF. The CDR3 nucleotides read TGCGCCAGCAGCTTGCAGGGCGGGGGCCGTAATGAAAAACTGTTTTTT.